The 21 T cell receptor beta chains below were found in one sample sequenced in a study of cytomegalovirus exposure and HLA in healthy donors (TCRdb year 2017). The library was generated by the immunoSEQ multiplex PCR assay. For the multiplex PCR, a mixture combining 60 forward primers for TCR Vbeta segments and 13 reverse primers for TCR Jbeta segments was used. TCRdb retrieved this table from immuneACCESS and kept in-frame rearrangements only. Not all clones are present; in checked studies, unresolved V genes account for under half, and no reason is known for the remainder. Counted in this sample were approximately 160,000 clones; approximately 67% of them appeared once. The top ten clonotypes cover approximately 4.5% of the sample. Sequencing was carried out using PBMCs. These TCRs come from a woman aged 18-29 years in good health and CMV-seropositive.

This clone was detected only once. The CDR3 DNA reads TGTGCCAGCTCACCATCAGGGGGCAGTCAGCCCCAGCATTTT. Encoded protein: CASSPSGGSQPQHF. The chain recombines TRBV18 with TRBJ1-5, with 8 positions matching TRBD1. CDR1 KGHSH and CDR2 LQKENI come from the germline V gene. The junction had 3 bases not matched to a gene; V was cut back by 2 bases and J by 6 bases. CDR3 length: 14 amino acids.

The gene calls are TRBV5-1 and TRBJ2-1; 10 nucleotides agree with TRBD2. V gave up 7 bases and J gave up 7 bases; unmatched junction bases: 11. Per the germline V gene, CDR1 is SGHRS and CDR2 is YFSETQ. CDR3 length equals 15 residues. In nucleotides, the CDR3 is TGCGCCAGCGTGCAGCTAGCGGGAGCTTATAATGAGCAGTTCTTC. It specifies CASVQLAGAYNEQFF.

The chain employs TRBV6-6 and TRBJ2-7; TRBD1 matches at 9 bases. The V segment lost 6 bases and the J segment 5 bases; nucleotides outside the gene matches: 11. Germline CDR1 and CDR2: MNHNY and SVGAGI (reference sequence). The CDR3 spans 15 residues. CDR3 amino acids: CASSSPGQGENEQYF. The CDR3 bases are TGTGCCAGCAGCAGCCCGGGACAGGGAGAAAACGAGCAGTACTTC.

This clone has a handful of counts. V and J are TRBV30 and TRBJ1-4; D might be TRBD1 (5 bases). Germline V lookup: CDR1 GTSNPN, CDR2 SVGIG (reference sequence). The length of the CDR3 is 13 residues. V was clipped by 3 bases and J by 6 bases, with 11 bases between them. CDR3 protein: CAWSEQADEKLFF. For the CDR3, the DNA is TGTGCCTGGAGCGAACAGGCGGATGAAAAACTGTTTTTT.

The J gene is TRBJ1-5, the V gene TRBV27; TRBD1 is a possible D gene (6 bases). Germline V CDR1 and CDR2: MNHEY, SMNVEV (reference sequence). V was cut by 3 bases and J by 5 bases, with 14 bases left in between. This CDR3 region has 15 residues. CDR3 nucleotide sequence: TGTGCCAGCAGTTTTAGGGCCGGGGGGCATCAGCCCCAGCATTTT. Amino acid sequence: CASSFRAGGHQPQHF.

J is TRBJ2-7 and V is TRBV19; 7 bases map to TRBD1. The V segment lost 5 bases and the J segment 2 bases; nucleotides outside the gene matches: 6. CDR1 is LNHDA and CDR2 is SQIVND in the germline V gene (reference sequence). CDR3 length: 14 residues. CDR3 bases: TGTGCCAGTAGTCTCAGGGACAGAGCCTACGAGCAGTACTTC. This encodes CASSLRDRAYEQYF.

The V gene is TRBV30, the J gene TRBJ2-2; 11 bases fit TRBD2. This CDR3 has 15 residues. Germline CDR1 reads GTSNPN; CDR2 reads SVGIG (reference sequence). V lost 5 bases to trimming and J lost 1 base; unmatched junction nucleotides: 3. The CDR3 here is CAWGTSGLNTGELFF. CDR3 DNA sequence: TGTGCCTGGGGGACTAGCGGATTGAACACCGGGGAGCTGTTTTTT.

The chain employs TRBV7-8 and TRBJ1-5; D not resolved. CDR3 length equals 16 residues. With 2 bases removed from V and 5 bases from J, the gap between germline ends came to 16 bases. The germline V gene encodes CDR1 SGHVS and CDR2 FQNEAQ. This chain's CDR3 is CASSLSPATTHQPQHF. CDR3 DNA: TGTGCCAGCAGCTTATCGCCAGCGACCACCCATCAGCCCCAGCATTTT.

The J gene is TRBJ2-5, the V gene TRBV29-1; the match to TRBD1 covers 7 bases. The DNA end favors TRBJ2-7, so the J call may be wrong. The germline V gene encodes CDR1 SQVTM and CDR2 ANQGSEA. The CDR3 has 12 residues. This chain's CDR3 is CSAGTDYYEQYF. The CDR3 nucleotides are TGCAGCGCCGGGACAGATTACTACGAGCAGTACTTC.

This sequence joins TRBV20-1 and TRBJ1-1; 8 positions agree with TRBD1. Germline-derived CDR1 and CDR2 are DFQATT and SNEGSKA (reference sequence). This CDR3 is built from 11 residues. J lost 11 bases, V lost 7 bases, and 9 bases had no gene match. This CDR3 reads CSVKSGTGAFF. CDR3 DNA sequence: TGCAGTGTCAAATCCGGGACAGGTGCTTTCTTT.

This sequence joins TRBV15 and TRBJ2-1; D is perhaps TRBD2 (5 bases). V was cut by 0 bases and J by 6 bases, with 15 bases left in between. This CDR3 is 16 amino acids long. The V gene's germline CDR1 is LNHNV and CDR2 YYDKDF (reference sequence). The CDR3 DNA reads as TGTGCCACCAGCAGAGAGGTAACGGCCGGACTCAATGAGCAGTTCTTC. This gives the protein CATSREVTAGLNEQFF. Based on the CDR3 plus reference TRBV15 and TRBJ2-1, the full variable domain is DAMVIQNPRYQVTQFGKPVTLSCSQTLNHNVMYWYQQKSSQAPKLLFHYYDKDFNNEADTPDNFQSRRPNTSFCFLDIRSPGLGDTAMYLCATSREVTAGLNEQFFGPGTRLTVL.

J is TRBJ1-1 and V is TRBV6-1, with D maybe TRBD1 (5 bases). There are 15 residues in the CDR3. Trimming cost V 4 bases and J 1 base, with 13 bases left between them. Germline-derived CDR1 and CDR2 are MNHNS and SASEGT. The CDR3 DNA is TGTGCCAGCAGTGTTGTACAGGCTGGGAACACTGAAGCTTTCTTT. Translation: CASSVVQAGNTEAFF.

V and J are TRBV5-4 and TRBJ2-1, with 7 positions matching TRBD2. The CDR3 loop spans 15 amino acids. The V gene's germline CDR1 is SGHNT and CDR2 YYREEE (reference sequence). After removal of 1 base from V and 7 bases from J, the junction contained 8 bases not matched to a gene. CDR3 protein: CASSLWDGGKNEQFF. CDR3 DNA: TGTGCCAGCAGCTTGTGGGACGGGGGGAAAAATGAGCAGTTCTTC.

The chain carries TRBV28 and TRBJ1-5, with D perhaps matching TRBD1 (5 bases). The CDR3 runs 14 residues. V lost 6 bases and J lost 7, with 16 bases in between. Germline CDR1 and CDR2: MDHEN and SYDVKM. The chain's CDR3 is CASSPNTGVQPQHF. CDR3 bases: TGTGCCAGCAGCCCTAATACAGGAGTCCAGCCCCAGCATTTT.

The chain has TRBV30 and TRBJ2-7; TRBD1 agrees at 8 bases. Germline trimming cut 8 bases from V and 2 bases from J; bases unmatched to any gene: 5. The CDR3 is 12 amino acids. Looked up from germline, CDR1 is GTSNPN and CDR2 is SVGIG (reference sequence). The CDR3 bases are TGTGCCCTCCGGACAGGGACCTACGAGCAGTACTTC. Its translation is CALRTGTYEQYF.

The rearrangement joins TRBV4-3 to TRBJ1-6; TRBD1 aligns across 7 bases. The CDR3 contains 19 residues. Germline CDR1 LGHNA, CDR2 YSLEER. Germline trimming cut 2 bases from V and 0 bases from J; bases unmatched to any gene: 10. CDR3 sequence: CASSQQIGTESSYNSPLHF. DNA for the CDR3: TGCGCCAGCAGCCAACAGATCGGGACAGAGAGCTCCTATAATTCACCCCTCCACTTT.

The chain employs TRBV7-8 and TRBJ1-2; TRBD1 matches at 9 bases. V gave up 5 bases and J gave up 3 bases; unmatched junction bases: 10. Germline V gives CDR1 SGHVS, CDR2 FQNEAQ. The CDR3 covers 16 residues. The CDR3 loop is CASSLRTGDLDYGYTF. The CDR3 DNA is TGTGCCAGCAGCCTGCGGACAGGGGATCTGGACTATGGCTACACCTTC.

The V call is TRBV5-1, the J call TRBJ2-7, with 10 bases identical to TRBD1. V dropped 5 bases and J dropped 6; count of bases not matched to a gene: 8. Germline CDR1 SGHRS, CDR2 YFSETQ. The CDR3 is made up of 14 amino acids. CDR3 sequence (DNA): TGCGCCAGCAGTTCGGACAGGGGGGTCTCCGAGCAGTACTTC. Its translation is CASSSDRGVSEQYF.

The chain carries TRBV5-1 and TRBJ2-5; D might be TRBD2 (5 bases). The CDR3 length is 14 residues. The V gene lost 2 bases and the J gene lost 4 bases, with 12 bases spanning the gap. CDR1 and CDR2 from the germline V gene are SGHRS and YFSETQ. The CDR3 protein is CASSFTPRGETQYF. CDR3 DNA: TGCGCCAGCAGCTTTACTCCCCGGGGAGAGACCCAGTACTTC.

The chain couples TRBV7-3 to TRBJ2-1; 7 nucleotides align to TRBD1. There are 15 residues in the CDR3. Germline CDR1 is SGHTA and CDR2 is FQGTGA. Trimming removed 5 bases from V and 4 bases from J; junction bases left unmatched: 8. CDR3 residues: CASSLGGQLYNEQFF. The CDR3 DNA sequence: TGTGCCAGCAGCCTAGGGGGACAGCTTTACAATGAGCAGTTCTTC.

Here the CDR3 reads CASSAGDSNTEAFF. The CDR3 DNA sequence: TGTGCCAGCAGCGCCGGGGACTCGAACACTGAAGCTTTCTTT. This rearrangement joins TRBV9 to TRBJ1-1, with a possible D match to TRBD1 (5 bases). The CDR3 sequence is 14 residues long. Germline loops: CDR1 SGDLS, CDR2 YYNGEE. V was cut by 3 bases and J by 1 base, with 10 bases left in between.